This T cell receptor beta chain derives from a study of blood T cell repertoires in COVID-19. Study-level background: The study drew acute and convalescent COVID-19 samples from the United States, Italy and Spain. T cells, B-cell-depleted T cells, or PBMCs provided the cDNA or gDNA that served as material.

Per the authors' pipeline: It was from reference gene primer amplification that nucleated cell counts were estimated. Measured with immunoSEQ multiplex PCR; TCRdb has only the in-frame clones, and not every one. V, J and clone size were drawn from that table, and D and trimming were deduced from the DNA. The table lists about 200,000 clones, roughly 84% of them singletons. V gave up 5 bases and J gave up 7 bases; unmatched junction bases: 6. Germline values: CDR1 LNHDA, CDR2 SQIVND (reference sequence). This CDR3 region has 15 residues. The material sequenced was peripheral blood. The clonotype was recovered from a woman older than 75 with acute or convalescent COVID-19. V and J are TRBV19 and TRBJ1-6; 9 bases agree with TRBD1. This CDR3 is CASSVGTGFNSPLHF. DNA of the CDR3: TGTGCCAGTAGTGTCGGGACAGGGTTCAATTCACCCCTCCACTTT.